These T cell receptor beta chains were read from a single sample in a study of response to subunit inactivated influenza vaccine. TCRdb called the RT-PCR reads again in MiXCR, with one record for every CDR3 protein. The sample includes hundreds of thousands of distinct CDR3 sequences, about an eighth of them seen just once. This specimen was PBMCs from blood, taken on the day of vaccination. Receptors were obtained from a man aged 45-65 years who received an inactivated influenza vaccine. Each CDR3 is given with its conserved first and last residue. The D gene is left open where the match is weak. Size is omitted from some rows. Given values are once, few, many or a class for expanded clones.

TRBD1 | . | TRBJ1-2 | TRBV12-3/TRBV12-4 | CASRFAGTAFYGYTF | TGTGCCAGCAGATTTGCCGGGACAGCCTTCTATGGCTACACCTTC
TRBD2 | . | TRBJ2-2 | TRBV28 | CASSLYAGGTENTGELFF | TGTGCCAGCAGTTTATACGCGGGGGGGACAGAAAACACCGGGGAGCTGTTTTTT
. | many | TRBJ2-7 | TRBV28 | CASSTSYGPRTDEQYF | TGTGCCAGCAGTACATCTTACGGCCCCCGGACTGACGAGCAGTACTTC
TRBD1 | . | TRBJ1-6 | TRBV3-1 | CASRTGTGAGPLHF | TGTGCCAGCAGGACCGGGACAGGAGCAGGACCCCTCCACTTT
TRBD1 | many | TRBJ2-2 | TRBV5-1 | CASMDSGQGGTGELFF | TGCGCCAGCATGGACTCGGGACAGGGGGGAACCGGGGAGCTGTTTTTT
. | few | TRBJ2-1 | TRBV5-4 | CASSFDRGSSTGNEQFF | TGTGCCAGCAGCTTCGACAGAGGGTCTTCAACGGGCAATGAGCAGTTCTTC
. | many | TRBJ1-6 | TRBV12-3/TRBV12-4 | CASSLAGLGYSPLHF | TGTGCCAGCAGTTTGGCAGGGTTGGGGTATTCACCCCTCCACTTT
TRBD2 | few | TRBJ2-5 | TRBV20-1 | CSASLVAGAQETQYF | TGCAGTGCTAGTTTGGTAGCGGGGGCACAAGAGACCCAGTACTTC
TRBD1 | . | TRBJ2-7 | TRBV18 | CASSQRQGGDEQYF | TGTGCCAGCTCACAACGACAGGGTGGAGACGAGCAGTACTTC
. | . | TRBJ2-7 | TRBV5-1 | CASSAQYVYEQYF | TGCGCCAGCAGCGCCCAGTACGTCTACGAGCAGTACTTC
. | many | TRBJ2-7 | TRBV5-1 | CASSLAKGYEQYF | TGCGCCAGCAGCTTGGCCAAAGGGTACGAGCAGTACTTC
TRBD1 | few | TRBJ2-1 | TRBV5-1 | CASNRDRGLDEQFF | TGCGCCAGCAACCGGGACAGGGGCTTGGATGAGCAGTTCTTC
. | once | TRBJ2-7 | TRBV7-9 | CASSNPVGMSYEQYF | TGTGCCAGCAGCAACCCCGTCGGGATGTCCTACGAGCAGTACTTC
. | . | TRBJ2-3 | TRBV28 | CASSLSGSPIRQYF | TGTGCCAGCAGCCTGTCGGGCTCCCCGATACGACAGTATTTT
TRBD2 | few | TRBJ2-7 | TRBV20-1 | CSVRRTSGRTFEQYF | TGCAGTGTTAGACGGACTAGCGGGAGGACGTTCGAGCAGTACTTC
. | . | TRBJ2-5 | TRBV18 | CASSPLPEVGFGETQYF | TGTGCCAGCTCACCCCTACCCGAGGTGGGGTTCGGCGAGACCCAGTACTTC
TRBD1 | . | TRBJ2-1 | TRBV29-1 | CSVTHPRDRGYEQFF | TGCAGCGTAACCCACCCCCGGGACAGGGGCTATGAGCAGTTCTTC
. | . | TRBJ2-3 | TRBV20-1 | CSASRTISTDTQYF | TGCAGTGCCTCCCGGACAATTAGCACAGATACGCAGTATTTT
TRBD2 | few | TRBJ2-7 | TRBV7-6 | CASTNSGRYEQYF | TGTGCCAGCACCAATAGCGGGAGATACGAGCAGTACTTC
TRBD1 | few | TRBJ2-7 | TRBV9 | CASSVGDRGTYEQYF | TGTGCCAGCAGCGTAGGGGACAGGGGCACCTACGAGCAGTACTTC
TRBD2 | few | TRBJ2-7 | TRBV19 | CASSIGLAGPVSYEQYF | TGTGCCAGTAGTATTGGACTAGCGGGGCCCGTCTCCTACGAGCAGTACTTC
. | . | TRBJ2-7 | TRBV12-3/TRBV12-4 | CASSFGGEYEQYF | TGTGCCAGCAGTTTCGGTGGGGAATACGAGCAGTACTTC
. | . | TRBJ1-4 | TRBV12-3/TRBV12-4 | CASRVDGGQFEKLFF | TGTGCCAGCAGAGTGGACGGAGGACAGTTTGAAAAACTGTTTTTT
. | many | TRBJ2-7 | TRBV30 | CAWSVEGYEQYF | TGTGCCTGGAGTGTAGAAGGGTACGAGCAGTACTTC
TRBD2 | few | TRBJ2-1 | TRBV29-1 | CSVPQGLAANEQFF | TGCAGCGTTCCCCAGGGACTAGCAGCCAATGAGCAGTTCTTC
. | few | TRBJ2-2 | TRBV7-2 | CATSGGLDTGELFF | TGTGCCACTTCCGGGGGCTTGGACACCGGGGAGCTGTTTTTT
. | . | TRBJ1-3 | TRBV12-3/TRBV12-4 | CASSGPGNTIYF | TGTGCCAGCAGCGGACCTGGAAACACCATATATTTT
TRBD2 | few | TRBJ2-2 | TRBV6-5 | CASSYPLAATVPGELFF | TGTGCCAGCAGTTACCCCCTAGCGGCGACTGTGCCCGGGGAGCTGTTTTTT
. | many | TRBJ2-3 | TRBV2 | CASLDSHTDTQYF | TGTGCCAGCCTGGACAGCCACACAGATACGCAGTATTTT
TRBD2 | few | TRBJ2-1 | TRBV6-2/TRBV6-3 | CASSYSFGGRAYNEQFF | TGTGCCAGCAGTTACTCATTCGGCGGGAGGGCCTACAATGAGCAGTTCTTC
TRBD2 | few | TRBJ2-3 | TRBV30 | CAWTSGSYTQYF | TGTGCCTGGACTAGCGGGAGTTATACGCAGTATTTT
TRBD2 | few | TRBJ2-3 | TRBV5-1 | CASSTGTSGPFSTDTQYF | TGCGCCAGCAGCACCGGGACTAGCGGGCCCTTTAGCACAGATACGCAGTATTTT
. | . | TRBJ2-2 | TRBV24-1 | CATSDLRANTGELFF | TGTGCCACCAGTGATCTCCGGGCGAACACCGGGGAGCTGTTTTTT
. | . | TRBJ2-3 | TRBV7-9 | CASSLGFSGRYTDTQYF | TGTGCCAGCAGCTTAGGGTTCTCCGGGAGATACACAGATACGCAGTATTTT
TRBD1 | many | TRBJ2-3 | TRBV12-3/TRBV12-4 | CASSTTGTGSTDTQYF | TGTGCCAGCAGTACCACCGGGACAGGGAGCACAGATACGCAGTATTTT
. | . | TRBJ2-5 | TRBV29-1 | CSVDLLLPQETRYF | TGCAGCGTTGACTTACTGCTACCCCAAGAGACCCGGTACTTC
TRBD2 | . | TRBJ2-1 | TRBV12-3/TRBV12-4 | CASILRIAGGSNEQFF | TGTGCCAGCATCCTCAGAATAGCGGGGGGTAGCAATGAGCAGTTCTTC
TRBD1 | few | TRBJ2-2 | TRBV4-2 | CASSQARQGLNTGELFF | TGTGCCAGCAGCCAAGCTAGACAGGGCCTGAACACCGGGGAGCTGTTTTTT
. | few | TRBJ1-1 | TRBV18 | CASSPTSMGGISATSWAFF | TGTGCCAGCTCACCGACCTCCATGGGGGGAATCAGCGCGACTAGCTGGGCTTTCTTT
. | few | TRBJ2-2 | TRBV7-9 | CASRGTQFGTGELFF | TGTGCCAGCAGGGGGACACAATTCGGGACCGGGGAGCTGTTTTTT
. | . | TRBJ2-5 | TRBV29-1 | CNVEKAGLRETQYF | TGCAACGTTGAAAAGGCAGGCCTTAGAGAGACCCAGTACTTC
. | . | TRBJ2-1 | TRBV28 | CASRAPGLSYNEQFF | TGTGCCAGCAGAGCGCCGGGCCTCTCCTACAATGAGCAGTTCTTC
. | few | TRBJ1-6 | TRBV7-9 | CASSPTGLTPLHF | TGTGCCAGCAGCCCTACAGGGTTGACACCCCTCCACTTT
. | many | TRBJ2-1 | TRBV28 | CASTKGMGPHSKEEQFF | TGTGCCAGTACTAAGGGGATGGGCCCCCACAGTAAGGAAGAGCAGTTCTTC
TRBD2 | . | TRBJ2-7 | TRBV6-4 | CASSDPGLAGDYEQYF | TGTGCCAGCAGTGACCCCGGACTAGCGGGAGATTACGAGCAGTACTTC
. | few | TRBJ1-6 | TRBV20-1 | CSASLEGHPYSPLHF | TGCAGTGCTAGCCTAGAGGGACACCCTTATTCACCCCTCCACTTT
. | . | TRBJ1-4 | TRBV4-2 | CASSQSRDKTTNEKLFF | TGTGCCAGCAGCCAATCCCGGGATAAAACAACTAATGAAAAACTGTTTTTT
TRBD1 | . | TRBJ2-7 | TRBV4-3 | CASSQVQGQRHEQYF | TGCGCCAGCAGCCAAGTCCAGGGACAGAGACACGAGCAGTACTTC
. | . | TRBJ2-7 | TRBV5-1 | CASSRDNLGGDWTYEQYF | TGCGCCAGCAGCCGAGACAACCTAGGGGGGGATTGGACCTACGAGCAGTACTTC
. | . | TRBJ2-5 | TRBV29-1 | CSVAVETQYF | TGCAGCGTGGCAGTGGAGACCCAGTACTTC
TRBD1 | . | TRBJ1-6 | TRBV12-5 | CASGSDRGFNSPLHF | TGTGCTAGTGGTTCGGACAGGGGTTTTAATTCACCCCTCCACTTT
. | few | TRBJ2-5 | TRBV4-3 | CASSQDGGGRETQYF | TGCGCCAGCAGCCAAGATGGGGGGGGCCGGGAGACCCAGTACTTC
TRBD1 | . | TRBJ1-5 | TRBV6-2/TRBV6-3 | CASSYLDRRQPQHF | TGTGCCAGCAGTTATTTGGACAGGCGGCAGCCCCAGCATTTT
. | many | TRBJ2-7 | TRBV4-2 | CASSQVGAGDEQYF | TGTGCCAGCAGCCAAGTTGGCGCAGGGGACGAGCAGTACTTC
. | few | TRBJ2-1 | TRBV28 | CASIAMGEQFF | TGTGCCAGCATTGCCATGGGGGAGCAGTTCTTC
TRBD1 | few | TRBJ1-5 | TRBV20-1 | CSARDRGGTQPQHF | TGCAGTGCTCGGGACAGGGGAGGTACTCAGCCCCAGCATTTT
. | many | TRBJ1-6 | TRBV6-1 | CASSPSWKNSPLHF | TGTGCCAGCAGTCCGTCTTGGAAGAATTCACCCCTCCACTTT
. | . | TRBJ2-5 | TRBV9 | CASSVAGFPEETQYF | TGTGCCAGCAGCGTAGCGGGTTTTCCTGAAGAGACCCAGTACTTC